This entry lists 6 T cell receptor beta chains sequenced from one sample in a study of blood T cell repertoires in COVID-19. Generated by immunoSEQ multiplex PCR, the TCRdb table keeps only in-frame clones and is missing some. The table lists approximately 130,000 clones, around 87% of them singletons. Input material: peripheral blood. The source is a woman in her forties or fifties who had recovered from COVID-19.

The DNA for the CDR3 is TGTGCCAGCAGCTTGGGCCGGGAGACTGAAGCTTTCTTT. This encodes CASSLGRETEAFF. V usage is TRBV11-3 and J usage is TRBJ1-1; no clear D gene. There are 13 residues in the CDR3. Germline values: CDR1 SGHNT, CDR2 YENEEA. With 3 bases removed from V and 5 bases from J, the gap between germline ends came to 10 bases.

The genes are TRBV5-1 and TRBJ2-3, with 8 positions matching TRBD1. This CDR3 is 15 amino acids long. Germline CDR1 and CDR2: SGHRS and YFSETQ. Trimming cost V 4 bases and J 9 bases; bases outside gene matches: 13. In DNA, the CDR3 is TGCGCCAGCAGCCCTGGGACAGGCGGGTTGAGGACGCAGTATTTT. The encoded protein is CASSPGTGGLRTQYF.

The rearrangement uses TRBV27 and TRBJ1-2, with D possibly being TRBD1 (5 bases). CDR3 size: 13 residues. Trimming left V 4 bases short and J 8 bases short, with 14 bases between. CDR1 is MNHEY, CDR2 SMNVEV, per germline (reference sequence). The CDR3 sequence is CASSSGFPRGYTF. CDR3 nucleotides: TGTGCCAGCAGTTCAGGGTTCCCTAGGGGCTACACCTTC.

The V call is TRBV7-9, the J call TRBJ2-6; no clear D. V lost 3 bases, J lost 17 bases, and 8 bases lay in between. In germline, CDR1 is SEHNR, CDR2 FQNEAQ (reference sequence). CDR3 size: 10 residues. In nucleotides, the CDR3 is TGTGCCAGCAGCTTGGGCGCTTTGACTTTC. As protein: CASSLGALTF.

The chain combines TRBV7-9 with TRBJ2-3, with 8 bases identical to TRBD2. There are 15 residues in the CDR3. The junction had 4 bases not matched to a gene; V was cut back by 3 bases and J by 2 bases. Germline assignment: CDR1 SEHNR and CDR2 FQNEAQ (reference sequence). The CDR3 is CASSFGGGNTDTQYF. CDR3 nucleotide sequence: TGTGCCAGCAGCTTTGGCGGGGGGAACACAGATACGCAGTATTTT.

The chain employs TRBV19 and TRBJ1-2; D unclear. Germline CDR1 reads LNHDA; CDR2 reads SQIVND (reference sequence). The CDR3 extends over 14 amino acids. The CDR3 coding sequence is TGTGGTTCAGGAACCCAACGTACTAACTATGGCTACACCTTC. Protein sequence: CGSGTQRTNYGYTF.